The T cell receptor beta chain under discussion was sequenced for a study of identical twins. Study-wide results and limits: With beta out-of-frame sequences, excess sharing by twins was weaker.

CDR3 size: 20 residues. CDR1 SEHNR and CDR2 FQNEAQ come from the germline V gene (reference sequence). Trimming pared 2 bases from V and 4 bases from J, leaving 27 bases between. This clonotype was seen a handful of times. The antigen is unknown. TCRdb processed the 5' RACE reads anew with MiXCR; each CDR3 protein has one entry. This sample has around 1.7 million distinct CDR3 sequences, with around 33% found just once. Sequences were obtained from cord blood. The source of this sequence is a newborn girl in good health. This sequence joins TRBV7-9 and TRBJ2-1, with D perhaps given as TRBD1 or TRBD2 (6 bases each). Written as DNA, the CDR3 is TGTGCCAGCAGCTTAATCTCGTTGGTGGGGGGCGAACCAATGTACAATGAGCAGTTCTTC. It translates to CASSLISLVGGEPMYNEQFF.